This T cell receptor beta chain stems from a study of T cells after yellow fever vaccination. This clonotype turned up a few times. In germline, CDR1 is MDHEN, CDR2 SYDVKM. The length of the CDR3 is 13 residues. Trimming left V 7 bases short and J 8 bases short, with 17 bases between. The study made its TCR cDNA through 5'RACE template switching. That step introduced a universal primer site along with UMIs. TCRdb ran MiXCR on the 5' RACE reads and lists one entry per CDR3 protein. The sample has hundreds of thousands of distinct CDR3 sequences; 8.7% are singletons. The clonotype comes from a man younger than 35 who received the YFV17D yellow fever vaccine. The V and J genes are TRBV28 and TRBJ1-2; no reliable D call. Source: CD4+ T cells sorted from PBMCs, taken 5 days after the yellow fever booster vaccination. This CDR3 is CASNRDATGGYTF. For the CDR3, the DNA is TGTGCCAGCAATCGTGACGCCACGGGCGGCTACACCTTC.